This is a list of T cell receptor beta chains from one sample in a study of persistence of HIV-infected CD4 T cells. These receptors lack a known antigen. Clones were sequenced by immunoSEQ multiplex PCR, and TCRdb holds only the in-frame ones, with some missing. The sample consists of roughly 34,000 clones, about 80% of them appearing once. The material was CD4+ T cells sorted from PBMCs after roughly 19-hour stimulation, obtained from a patient who received antiretroviral therapy. These TCRs come from an adult woman with HIV who was CMV-seropositive. Both conserved end residues are part of each CDR3. The D gene is left open where the match is weak. Part of the rows lack a size; the others show once, few, many or a class for expanded clones.

clone_size: .; j_call: TRBJ1-5; d_call: TRBD1; v_call: TRBV12-3/TRBV12-4; cdr3_aa: CASSLSGGQPQHF; cdr3_nt: TGTGCCAGCAGTCTTTCAGGGGGTCAGCCCCAGCATTTT
clone_size: .; j_call: TRBJ1-1; d_call: .; v_call: TRBV6-5; cdr3_aa: CASSLGRTNTEAFF; cdr3_nt: TGTGCCAGCAGTCTCGGCAGGACGAACACTGAAGCTTTCTTT
clone_size: once; j_call: TRBJ2-7; d_call: .; v_call: TRBV28; cdr3_aa: CASSLGGRAYEQYF; cdr3_nt: TGTGCCAGCAGTTTGGGCGGACGGGCCTACGAGCAGTACTTC
clone_size: .; j_call: TRBJ1-1; d_call: TRBD1; v_call: TRBV20-1; cdr3_aa: CSASKTGTNTEAFF; cdr3_nt: TGCAGTGCTAGTAAGACAGGGACGAACACTGAAGCTTTCTTT
clone_size: .; j_call: TRBJ1-6; d_call: TRBD1; v_call: TRBV28; cdr3_aa: CASSQGQGSSYNSPLHF; cdr3_nt: TGTGCCAGCAGCCAGGGACAGGGGTCCTCCTATAATTCACCCCTCCACTTT
clone_size: .; j_call: TRBJ2-1; d_call: .; v_call: TRBV2; cdr3_aa: CASRPLDSEQFF; cdr3_nt: TGTGCCAGCAGGCCACTGGACAGCGAGCAGTTCTTC
clone_size: .; j_call: TRBJ1-4; d_call: TRBD1; v_call: TRBV2; cdr3_aa: CASSPDRGYEKLFF; cdr3_nt: TGTGCCAGCAGTCCAGACAGGGGCTATGAAAAACTGTTTTTT
clone_size: .; j_call: TRBJ2-1; d_call: .; v_call: TRBV12-5; cdr3_aa: CASGLVKDRYLEGSYNEQFF; cdr3_nt: TGTGCTAGTGGTTTGGTAAAGGACAGATACCTTGAGGGGTCCTACAATGAGCAGTTCTTC
clone_size: .; j_call: TRBJ2-6; d_call: .; v_call: TRBV19; cdr3_aa: CASSRGSGANVLTF; cdr3_nt: TGTGCCAGTAGTAGGGGGTCTGGGGCCAACGTCCTGACTTTC
clone_size: .; j_call: TRBJ2-1; d_call: .; v_call: TRBV24-1; cdr3_aa: CATGGTNNEQFF; cdr3_nt: TGTGCCACCGGCGGGACCAACAATGAGCAGTTCTTC
clone_size: medium-sized; j_call: TRBJ2-3; d_call: TRBD1; v_call: TRBV6-1; cdr3_aa: CASSDNRGWDTQYF; cdr3_nt: TGTGCCAGCAGTGATAACAGGGGCTGGGATACGCAGTATTTT
clone_size: .; j_call: TRBJ1-6; d_call: .; v_call: TRBV5-1; cdr3_aa: CASSLGGANNSPLHF; cdr3_nt: TGCGCCAGCAGCTTGGGAGGGGCTAATAATTCACCCCTCCACTTT
clone_size: .; j_call: TRBJ2-7; d_call: TRBD2; v_call: TRBV5-1; cdr3_aa: CASSPWTRGLGEQYF; cdr3_nt: TGCGCCAGCAGCCCCTGGACTAGGGGATTAGGCGAGCAGTACTTC
clone_size: .; j_call: TRBJ2-2; d_call: TRBD1; v_call: TRBV7-2; cdr3_aa: CASRRRTGGNTGELFF; cdr3_nt: TGTGCCAGCAGGAGGAGGACAGGGGGCAACACCGGGGAGCTGTTTTTT
clone_size: .; j_call: TRBJ2-3; d_call: .; v_call: TRBV6-6; cdr3_aa: CASIRGGGSADTQYF; cdr3_nt: TGTGCCAGCATTCGCGGTGGGGGTAGCGCAGATACGCAGTATTTT
clone_size: .; j_call: TRBJ2-3; d_call: .; v_call: TRBV10-1; cdr3_aa: CASSESGGVADTQYF; cdr3_nt: TGCGCCAGCAGTGAAAGCGGAGGGGTAGCAGATACGCAGTATTTT
clone_size: .; j_call: TRBJ2-5; d_call: TRBD2; v_call: TRBV4-3; cdr3_aa: CASSQTGTSGSLQETQYF; cdr3_nt: TGCGCCAGCAGCCAAACCGGGACTAGCGGGTCTCTTCAAGAGACCCAGTACTTC
clone_size: .; j_call: TRBJ1-3; d_call: .; v_call: TRBV6-1; cdr3_aa: CASSGGGFSGNTIYF; cdr3_nt: TGTGCCAGCAGTGGAGGCGGTTTCTCTGGAAACACCATATATTTT
clone_size: .; j_call: TRBJ2-3; d_call: .; v_call: TRBV18; cdr3_aa: CASSRNQARGADTQYF; cdr3_nt: TGTGCCAGCTCACGAAACCAGGCTAGGGGAGCAGATACGCAGTATTTT
clone_size: .; j_call: TRBJ2-5; d_call: .; v_call: TRBV24-1; cdr3_aa: CATSRAGRTKETQYF; cdr3_nt: TGTGCCACCAGTAGGGCAGGGAGGACTAAAGAGACCCAGTACTTC
clone_size: .; j_call: TRBJ2-3; d_call: TRBD2; v_call: TRBV11-3; cdr3_aa: CASGAGKGTDTQYF; cdr3_nt: TGTGCAAGCGGGGCAGGGAAAGGCACAGATACGCAGTATTTT
clone_size: .; j_call: TRBJ2-2; d_call: TRBD2; v_call: TRBV5-1; cdr3_aa: CASATSGGAGGELFF; cdr3_nt: TGCGCCAGCGCGACTAGCGGGGGGGCCGGCGGGGAGCTGTTTTTT
clone_size: .; j_call: TRBJ2-7; d_call: .; v_call: TRBV7-2; cdr3_aa: CASSLARIGWEQYF; cdr3_nt: TGTGCCAGCAGCTTAGCGAGGATCGGGTGGGAGCAGTACTTC
clone_size: few; j_call: TRBJ2-3; d_call: .; v_call: TRBV12-3/TRBV12-4; cdr3_aa: CASLVTGTQYF; cdr3_nt: TGTGCCAGCTTGGTTACGGGTACGCAGTATTTT
clone_size: .; j_call: TRBJ1-1; d_call: TRBD1; v_call: TRBV10-3; cdr3_aa: CAISEWSDRGRGTEAFF; cdr3_nt: TGTGCCATCAGTGAGTGGTCGGACAGGGGGCGCGGCACTGAAGCTTTCTTT
clone_size: .; j_call: TRBJ2-5; d_call: .; v_call: TRBV7-3; cdr3_aa: CASSRSYQETQYF; cdr3_nt: TGTGCCAGCAGCCGATCGTACCAAGAGACCCAGTACTTC
clone_size: .; j_call: TRBJ2-3; d_call: .; v_call: TRBV6-4; cdr3_aa: CASGRGTTDTQYF; cdr3_nt: TGTGCCAGCGGCCGGGGGACCACAGATACGCAGTATTTT
clone_size: .; j_call: TRBJ2-6; d_call: .; v_call: TRBV7-9; cdr3_aa: CASSSHGGPGANVLTF; cdr3_nt: TGTGCCAGCAGTTCCCACGGGGGGCCTGGGGCCAACGTCCTGACTTTC
clone_size: .; j_call: TRBJ2-1; d_call: .; v_call: TRBV14; cdr3_aa: CASSPRQFRDEQFF; cdr3_nt: TGTGCCAGCAGCCCGCGACAGTTTAGGGATGAGCAGTTCTTC
clone_size: .; j_call: TRBJ2-2; d_call: .; v_call: TRBV2; cdr3_aa: CASTLGTTGELFF; cdr3_nt: TGTGCCAGCACCCTAGGTACCACCGGGGAGCTGTTTTTT
clone_size: .; j_call: TRBJ2-5; d_call: .; v_call: TRBV6-5; cdr3_aa: CASTPGGAQETQYF; cdr3_nt: TGTGCCAGCACCCCGGGTGGGGCGCAAGAGACCCAGTACTTC
clone_size: once; j_call: TRBJ2-5; d_call: .; v_call: TRBV30; cdr3_aa: CAWNVGGAETQYF; cdr3_nt: TGTGCCTGGAACGTCGGAGGGGCGGAGACCCAGTACTTC
clone_size: .; j_call: TRBJ1-1; d_call: .; v_call: TRBV6-2/TRBV6-3; cdr3_aa: CASSFGSTEAFF; cdr3_nt: TGTGCCAGCAGTTTCGGAAGCACTGAAGCTTTCTTT
clone_size: .; j_call: TRBJ1-5; d_call: TRBD1; v_call: TRBV19; cdr3_aa: CASTYGITGTGTQPQHF; cdr3_nt: TGTGCCAGCACATACGGGATCACCGGGACAGGGACTCAGCCCCAGCATTTT
clone_size: .; j_call: TRBJ1-1; d_call: .; v_call: TRBV5-4; cdr3_aa: CACLGGMNTEAFF; cdr3_nt: TGTGCCTGCTTGGGGGGGATGAACACTGAAGCTTTCTTT
clone_size: .; j_call: TRBJ2-3; d_call: TRBD1; v_call: TRBV6-5; cdr3_aa: CASSYGQGASTDTQYF; cdr3_nt: TGTGCCAGCAGTTACGGACAGGGGGCTAGCACAGATACGCAGTATTTT
clone_size: .; j_call: TRBJ2-1; d_call: .; v_call: TRBV6-6; cdr3_aa: CASDKTGVEQFF; cdr3_nt: TGTGCCAGCGATAAGACGGGTGTTGAGCAGTTCTTC
clone_size: .; j_call: TRBJ2-3; d_call: .; v_call: TRBV7-8; cdr3_aa: CASSPGSRGTDTQYF; cdr3_nt: TGTGCCAGCAGCCCGGGTAGTCGGGGCACAGATACGCAGTATTTT
clone_size: .; j_call: TRBJ2-7; d_call: .; v_call: TRBV5-1; cdr3_aa: CASSFSGTLEQYF; cdr3_nt: TGCGCCAGCAGCTTCTCAGGTACCCTCGAGCAGTACTTC
clone_size: .; j_call: TRBJ1-6; d_call: .; v_call: TRBV7-9; cdr3_aa: CASSLAQTGSPLHF; cdr3_nt: TGTGCCAGCAGCTTAGCTCAAACGGGGTCACCCCTCCACTTT
clone_size: .; j_call: TRBJ1-5; d_call: .; v_call: TRBV4-1; cdr3_aa: CASSQQSYQPQHF; cdr3_nt: TGCGCCAGCAGCCAACAGTCTTATCAGCCCCAGCATTTT
clone_size: .; j_call: TRBJ2-7; d_call: .; v_call: TRBV10-3; cdr3_aa: CAISESDAYEQYF; cdr3_nt: TGTGCCATCAGTGAGTCGGACGCCTACGAGCAGTACTTC